This T cell receptor beta chain stems from a study of blood T cells in healthy people across ages. Study results and limitations: Among T cells, TCR beta diversity per million cells dropped roughly linearly as age rose.

The authors ran a second PCR of about 7 to 12 cycles using a sample-barcoded 5' primer and a J-beta primer mix. Each cDNA molecule, via a template-switch adaptor with 12 random nucleotides, was tagged. One entry per CDR3 protein results from TCRdb running MiXCR on the 5' RACE reads. The sample lists some 760,000 distinct CDR3 sequences, about 25% occurring once. This clonotype has just a few counts. What it binds is unknown. The CDR3 covers 13 residues. The germline CDR1 and CDR2 sequences are MNHEY and SMNVEV (reference sequence). V was clipped by 3 bases and J by 4 bases, with 7 bases between them. These records were also assigned to another study, of T cells of mothers and their children.

This receptor was taken from a boy aged 5-17 years in good health. The chain is built from TRBV27 and TRBJ1-5; unclear D gene. Source material: blood. The CDR3 loop reads CASSLTVNQPQHF. CDR3 bases: TGTGCCAGCAGTTTGACGGTGAATCAGCCCCAGCATTTT.